A single sample gave rise to the 9 T cell receptor beta chains below, sequenced in a study of blood T cell repertoires in COVID-19. Generated by immunoSEQ multiplex PCR, the TCRdb table keeps only in-frame clones and is missing some. In the table there are about 160,000 clones, more than 65% of which are singletons. Sequencing was carried out using peripheral blood. These receptors were obtained from a woman aged 55 to 70 with COVID-19, enrolled during active disease.

This rearrangement joins TRBV6-5 to TRBJ2-2; 7 bases agree with TRBD1. V shed 8 bases and J 7 bases; nucleotides not matched to a gene: 13. The CDR3 is made up of 15 amino acids. Looked up from germline, CDR1 is MNHEY and CDR2 is SVGAGI. The CDR3 is CASLGRTGRGGELFF. CDR3 coding DNA: TGTGCCAGCCTTGGAAGGACAGGCCGCGGCGGGGAGCTGTTTTTT.

V and J are TRBV6-2 or TRBV6-3 and TRBJ2-5, with TRBD2 matching 11 bases. This CDR3 comprises 15 residues. J lost 7 bases, V lost 0 bases, and 4 bases had no gene match. CDR1 and CDR2 from the germline V gene are MNHEY and SVGEGT. This CDR3 is CASSYSGLAEGTQYF. Here the CDR3 DNA reads TGTGCCAGCAGTTACTCGGGACTAGCGGAGGGGACCCAGTACTTC.

The chain combines TRBV28 with TRBJ2-3; 7 bases agree with TRBD1. The junction had 7 bases not matched to a gene; V was cut back by 6 bases and J by 4 bases. The CDR3 is 14 amino acids. The V gene's germline CDR1 is MDHEN and CDR2 SYDVKM. CDR3 residues: CASSQTGTPDTQYF. CDR3 DNA: TGTGCCAGCAGCCAGACAGGGACGCCAGATACGCAGTATTTT.

This clone was seen only a few times. This chain connects TRBV5-1 to TRBJ2-1, with unresolved D. Trimming left V 0 bases short and J 1 base short, with 5 bases between. Germline lookup yields CDR1 SGHRS and CDR2 YFSETQ. The CDR3 consists of 14 residues. The CDR3 sequence: CASSLDGSYNEQFF. The CDR3 DNA follows: TGCGCCAGCAGCTTGGACGGGTCCTACAATGAGCAGTTCTTC. Looking up the rest from reference TRBV5-1 and TRBJ2-1 gives the full variable domain: KAGVTQTPRYLIKTRGQQVTLSCSPISGHRSVSWYQQTPGQGLQFLFEYFSETQRNKGNFPGRFSGRQFSNSRSEMNVSTLELGDSALYLCASSLDGSYNEQFFGPGTRLTVL.

This clone was counted a single time. The rearrangement links TRBV5-1 to TRBJ2-2, with 9 bases that match TRBD1. CDR3 length equals 16 residues. Germline V lookup: CDR1 SGHRS, CDR2 YFSETQ. Losses at the gene ends were 4 bases for V and 7 bases for J; bases not matched to a gene: 11. The CDR3 DNA reads TGCGCCAGCAGCCCCGAGGGACAGGGTAAGAACGGGGAGCTGTTTTTT. Translation gives CASSPEGQGKNGELFF. The full variable domain, in which reference TRBV5-1 and TRBJ2-2 provide the parts outside the CDR3, is KAGVTQTPRYLIKTRGQQVTLSCSPISGHRSVSWYQQTPGQGLQFLFEYFSETQRNKGNFPGRFSGRQFSNSRSEMNVSTLELGDSALYLCASSPEGQGKNGELFFGEGSRLTVL.

The chain links TRBV10-3 to TRBJ1-4; D perhaps matches TRBD1 (6 bases). Germline V gene sequence: CDR1 ENHRY, CDR2 SYGVKD. This CDR3 has 14 residues. V was trimmed by 6 bases and J by 2 bases, leaving 10 bases between them. CDR3 sequence: CAISQGNTNEKLFF. CDR3 DNA sequence: TGTGCCATCAGCCAGGGGAACACTAATGAAAAACTGTTTTTT.

The V call is TRBV7-2, the J call TRBJ2-1; 14 nucleotides align to TRBD2. J was trimmed by 10 bases and V by 5 bases; bases with no gene match: 7. Germline V CDR1 and CDR2: SGHTA, FQGNSA. This CDR3 is built from 15 residues. The CDR3 DNA reads as TGTGCCAGCAGCCAGACTAGCGGGGGGGCCAAGGAGCAGTTCTTC. Protein product: CASSQTSGGAKEQFF.

V and J are TRBV19 and TRBJ1-1; 10 bases agree with TRBD1. V was pared by 3 bases and J by 5 bases, with 6 bases of the junction left unmatched. This CDR3 contains 15 residues. Germline V gene sequence: CDR1 LNHDA, CDR2 SQIVND (reference sequence). The CDR3 sequence is CASSMRQGAVTEAFF. CDR3 in DNA: TGTGCCAGTAGTATGAGACAGGGGGCTGTTACTGAAGCTTTCTTT.

The chain recombines TRBV7-3 with TRBJ2-2, with 11 positions matching TRBD2. V shed 4 bases, J shed 6 bases, and the junction held 7 bases outside the gene matches. The CDR3 spans 16 residues. CDR1 is SGHTA, CDR2 FQGTGA, per germline. The DNA of the CDR3 is TGTGCCAGCAGCTCCTCTAGCGGGGGGAGTCCCGGGGAGCTGTTTTTT. Encoded protein: CASSSSSGGSPGELFF. Full variable domain (remainder filled in from reference TRBV7-3 and TRBJ2-2): GAGVSQTPSNKVTEKGKYVELRCDPISGHTALYWYRQSLGQGPEFLIYFQGTGAADDSGLPNDRFFAVRPEGSVSTLKIQRTERGDSAVYLCASSSSSGGSPGELFFGEGSRLTVL.